This TCR beta chain was obtained from a study of response to subunit inactivated influenza vaccine. Study findings and constraints: Few additional T cells are recruited per seasonal influenza vaccination, authors suggested.

Trimming cost V 10 bases and J 3 bases, with 13 bases left between them. Germline CDR1 ENHRY, CDR2 SYGVKD. The CDR3 is made up of 12 amino acids. This clonotype was picked up many times. Its antigen is unknown. TCRdb processed the RT-PCR reads anew with MiXCR; each CDR3 protein has one entry. The data show approximately 530,000 distinct CDR3 sequences, with 10% to 15% seen just once and around 12% held by the top ten. V is TRBV10-3 and J is TRBJ2-7; D possibly matches TRBD1 or TRBD2 (5 bases each). Material: PBMCs from blood, obtained roughly 45 days after vaccination. The sequence was obtained from a man aged 45-65 years who received an inactivated influenza vaccine. The CDR3 nucleotides read TGTGCCACCGGCCGAGGGGACTACGAGCAGTACTTC. Translation gives CATGRGDYEQYF.